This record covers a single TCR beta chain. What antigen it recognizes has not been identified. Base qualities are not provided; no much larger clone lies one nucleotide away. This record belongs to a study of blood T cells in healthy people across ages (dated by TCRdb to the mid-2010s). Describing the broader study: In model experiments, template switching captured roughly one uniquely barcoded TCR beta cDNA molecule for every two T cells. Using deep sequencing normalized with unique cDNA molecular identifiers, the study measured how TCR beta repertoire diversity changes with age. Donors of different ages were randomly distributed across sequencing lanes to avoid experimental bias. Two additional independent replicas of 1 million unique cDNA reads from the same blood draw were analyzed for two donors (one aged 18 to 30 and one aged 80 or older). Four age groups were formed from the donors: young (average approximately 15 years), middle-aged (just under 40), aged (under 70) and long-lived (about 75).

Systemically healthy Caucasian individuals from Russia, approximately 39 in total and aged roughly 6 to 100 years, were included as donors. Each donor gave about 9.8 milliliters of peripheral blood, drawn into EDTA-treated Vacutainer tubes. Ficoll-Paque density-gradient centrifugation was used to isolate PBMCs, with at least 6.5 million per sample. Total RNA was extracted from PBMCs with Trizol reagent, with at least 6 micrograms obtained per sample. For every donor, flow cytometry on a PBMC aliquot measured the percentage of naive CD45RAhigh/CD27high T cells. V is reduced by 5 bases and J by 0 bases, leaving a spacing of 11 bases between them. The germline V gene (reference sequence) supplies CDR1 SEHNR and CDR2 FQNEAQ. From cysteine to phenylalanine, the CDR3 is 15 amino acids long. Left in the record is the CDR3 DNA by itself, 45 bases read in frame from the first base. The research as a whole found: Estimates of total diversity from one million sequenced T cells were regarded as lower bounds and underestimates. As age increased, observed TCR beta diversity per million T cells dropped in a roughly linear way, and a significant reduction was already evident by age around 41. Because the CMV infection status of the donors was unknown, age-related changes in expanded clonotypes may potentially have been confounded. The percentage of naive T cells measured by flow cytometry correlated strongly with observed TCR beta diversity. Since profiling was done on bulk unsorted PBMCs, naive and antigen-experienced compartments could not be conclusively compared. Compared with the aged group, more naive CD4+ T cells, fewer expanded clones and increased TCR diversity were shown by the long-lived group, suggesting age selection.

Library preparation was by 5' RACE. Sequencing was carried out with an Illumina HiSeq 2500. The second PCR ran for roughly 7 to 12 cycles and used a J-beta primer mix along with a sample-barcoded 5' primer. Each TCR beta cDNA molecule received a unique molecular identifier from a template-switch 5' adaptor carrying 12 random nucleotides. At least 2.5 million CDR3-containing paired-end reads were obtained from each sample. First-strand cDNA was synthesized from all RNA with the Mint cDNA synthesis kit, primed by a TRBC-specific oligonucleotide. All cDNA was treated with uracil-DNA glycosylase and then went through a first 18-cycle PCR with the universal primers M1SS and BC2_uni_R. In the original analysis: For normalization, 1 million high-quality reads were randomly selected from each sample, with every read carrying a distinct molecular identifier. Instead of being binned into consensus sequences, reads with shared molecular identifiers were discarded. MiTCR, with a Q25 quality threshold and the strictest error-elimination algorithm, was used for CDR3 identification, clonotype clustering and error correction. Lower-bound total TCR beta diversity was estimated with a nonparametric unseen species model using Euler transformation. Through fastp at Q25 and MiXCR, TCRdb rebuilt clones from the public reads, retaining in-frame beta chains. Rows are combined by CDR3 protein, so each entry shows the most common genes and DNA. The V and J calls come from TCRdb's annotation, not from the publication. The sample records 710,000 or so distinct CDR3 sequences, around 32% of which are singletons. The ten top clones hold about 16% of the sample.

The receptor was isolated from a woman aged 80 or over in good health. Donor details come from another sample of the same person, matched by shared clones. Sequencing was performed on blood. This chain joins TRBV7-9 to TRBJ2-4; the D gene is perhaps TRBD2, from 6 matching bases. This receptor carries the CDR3 CASSPSEIAKNIQYF. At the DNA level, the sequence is TGTGCCAGCAGCCCTAGCGAGATAGCCAAAAACATTCAGTACTTC. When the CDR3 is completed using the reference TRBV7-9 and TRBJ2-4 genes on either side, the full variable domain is DTGVSQNPRHKITKRGQNVTFRCDPISEHNRLYWYRQTLGQGPEFLTYFQNEAQLEKSRLLSDRFSAERPKGSFSTLEIQRTEQGDSAMYLCASSPSEIAKNIQYFGAGTRLSVL.